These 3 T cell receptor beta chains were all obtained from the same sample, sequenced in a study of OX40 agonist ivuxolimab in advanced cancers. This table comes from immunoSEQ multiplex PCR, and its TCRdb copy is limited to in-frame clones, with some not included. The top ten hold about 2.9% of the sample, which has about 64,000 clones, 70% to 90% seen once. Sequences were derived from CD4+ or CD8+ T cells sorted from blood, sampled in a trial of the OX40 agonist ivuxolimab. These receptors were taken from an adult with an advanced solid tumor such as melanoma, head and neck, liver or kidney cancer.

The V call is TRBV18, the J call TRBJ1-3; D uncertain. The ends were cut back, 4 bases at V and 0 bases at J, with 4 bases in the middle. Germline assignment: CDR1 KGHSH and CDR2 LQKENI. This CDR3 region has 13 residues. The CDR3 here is CASSLYSGNTIYF. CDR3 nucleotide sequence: TGTGCCAGCTCACTGTACTCTGGAAACACCATATATTTT.

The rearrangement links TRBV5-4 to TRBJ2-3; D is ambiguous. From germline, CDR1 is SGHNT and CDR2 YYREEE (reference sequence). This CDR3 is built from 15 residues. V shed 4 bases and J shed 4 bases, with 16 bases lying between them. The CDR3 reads CASSPRPNNADTQYF. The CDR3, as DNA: TGTGCCAGCAGCCCTCGCCCAAACAATGCAGATACGCAGTATTTT. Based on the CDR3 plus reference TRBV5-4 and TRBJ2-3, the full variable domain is ETGVTQSPTHLIKTRGQQVTLRCSSQSGHNTVSWYQQALGQGPQFIFQYYREEENGRGNFPPRFSGLQFPNYSSELNVNALELDDSALYLCASSPRPNNADTQYFGPGTRLTVL.

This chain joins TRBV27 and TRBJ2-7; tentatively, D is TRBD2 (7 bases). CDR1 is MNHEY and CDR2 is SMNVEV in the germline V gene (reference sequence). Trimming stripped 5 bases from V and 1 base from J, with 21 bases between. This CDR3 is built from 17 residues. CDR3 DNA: TGTGCCAGCAGTCCCTCCTGGGGGGGCAGCCGATCCTACGAGCAGTACTTC. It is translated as CASSPSWGGSRSYEQYF.